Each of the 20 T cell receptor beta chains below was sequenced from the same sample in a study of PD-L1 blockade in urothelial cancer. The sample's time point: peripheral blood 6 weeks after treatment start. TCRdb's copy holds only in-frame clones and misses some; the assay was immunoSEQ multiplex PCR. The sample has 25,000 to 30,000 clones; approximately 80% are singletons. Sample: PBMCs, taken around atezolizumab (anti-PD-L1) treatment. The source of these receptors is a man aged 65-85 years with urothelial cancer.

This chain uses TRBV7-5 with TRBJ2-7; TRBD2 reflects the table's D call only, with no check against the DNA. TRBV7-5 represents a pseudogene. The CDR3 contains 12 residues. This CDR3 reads CVRSRPRGYENF. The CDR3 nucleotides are TGTGTCAGAAGCCGGCCCCGGGGGTACGAAAACTTC.

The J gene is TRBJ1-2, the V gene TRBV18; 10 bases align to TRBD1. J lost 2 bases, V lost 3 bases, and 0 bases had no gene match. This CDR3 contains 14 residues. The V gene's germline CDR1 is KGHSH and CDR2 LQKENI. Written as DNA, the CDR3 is TGTGCCAGCTCACCGGGACAGGGGAACTATGGCTACACCTTC. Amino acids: CASSPGQGNYGYTF.

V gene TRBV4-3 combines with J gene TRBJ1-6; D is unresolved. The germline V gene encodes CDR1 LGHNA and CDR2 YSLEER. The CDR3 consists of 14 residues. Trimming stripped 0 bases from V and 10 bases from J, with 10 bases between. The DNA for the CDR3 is TGCGCCAGCAGCCAAGATATAGCGGGCTCACCCCTCCACTTT. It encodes CASSQDIAGSPLHF.

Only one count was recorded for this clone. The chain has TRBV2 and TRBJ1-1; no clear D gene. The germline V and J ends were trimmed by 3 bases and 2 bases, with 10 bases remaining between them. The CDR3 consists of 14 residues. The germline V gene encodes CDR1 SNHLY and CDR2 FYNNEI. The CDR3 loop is CASSDGGFNTEAFF. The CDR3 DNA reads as TGTGCCAGCAGTGACGGCGGGTTTAACACTGAAGCTTTCTTT.

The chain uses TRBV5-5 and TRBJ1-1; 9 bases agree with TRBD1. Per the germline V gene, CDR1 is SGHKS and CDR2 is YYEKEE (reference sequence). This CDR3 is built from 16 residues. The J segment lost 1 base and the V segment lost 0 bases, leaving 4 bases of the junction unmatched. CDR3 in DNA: TGTGCCAGCAGCTTGGAAGGGGGACAGGGGAACACTGAAGCTTTCTTT. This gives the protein CASSLEGGQGNTEAFF. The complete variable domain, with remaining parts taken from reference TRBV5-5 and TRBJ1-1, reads DAGVTQSPTHLIKTRGQQVTLRCSPISGHKSVSWYQQVLGQGPQFIFQYYEKEERGRGNFPDRFSARQFPNYSSELNVNALLLGDSALYLCASSLEGGQGNTEAFFGQGTRLTVV.

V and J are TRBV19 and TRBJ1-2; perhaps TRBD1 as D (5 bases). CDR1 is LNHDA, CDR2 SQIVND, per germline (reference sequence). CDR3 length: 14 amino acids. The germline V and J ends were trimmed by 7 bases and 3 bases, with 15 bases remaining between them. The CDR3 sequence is CASTPEAGDYGYTF. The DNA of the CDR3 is TGTGCCAGTACCCCGGAGGCGGGGGACTATGGCTACACCTTC.

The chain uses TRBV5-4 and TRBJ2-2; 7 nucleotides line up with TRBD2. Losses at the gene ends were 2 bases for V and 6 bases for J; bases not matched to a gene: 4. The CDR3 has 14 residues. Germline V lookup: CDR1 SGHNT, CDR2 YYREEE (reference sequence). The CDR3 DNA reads TGTGCCAGCAGCTTAGGCGGGAGCGCCGGGGAGCTGTTTTTT. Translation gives CASSLGGSAGELFF. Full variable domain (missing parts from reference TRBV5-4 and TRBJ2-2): ETGVTQSPTHLIKTRGQQVTLRCSSQSGHNTVSWYQQALGQGPQFIFQYYREEENGRGNFPPRFSGLQFPNYSSELNVNALELDDSALYLCASSLGGSAGELFFGEGSRLTVL.

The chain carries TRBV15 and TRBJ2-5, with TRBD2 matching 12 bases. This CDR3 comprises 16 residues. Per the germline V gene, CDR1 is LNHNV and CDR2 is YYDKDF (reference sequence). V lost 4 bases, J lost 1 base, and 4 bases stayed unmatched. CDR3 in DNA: TGTGCCACCAGCATGACTAGCGGGAGCCTCCAAGAGACCCAGTACTTC. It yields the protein CATSMTSGSLQETQYF.

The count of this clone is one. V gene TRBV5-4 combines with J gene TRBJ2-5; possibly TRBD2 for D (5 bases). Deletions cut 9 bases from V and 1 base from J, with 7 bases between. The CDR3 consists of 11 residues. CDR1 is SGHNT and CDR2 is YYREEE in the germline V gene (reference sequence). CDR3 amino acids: CAMGVQETQYF. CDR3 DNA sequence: TGTGCCATGGGAGTCCAAGAGACCCAGTACTTC.

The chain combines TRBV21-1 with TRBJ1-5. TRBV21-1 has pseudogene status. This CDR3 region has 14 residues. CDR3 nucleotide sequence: TGTGCCATCAACGGGGAACGGAGCAATCAGCCCCAGCATTTT. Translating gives CAINGERSNQPQHF.

The CDR3 sequence is CSVSSTGRGPPPGYTF. The CDR3 DNA is TGCAGCGTTTCCTCCACTGGTAGGGGGCCCCCCCCGGGCTACACCTTC. This sequence joins TRBV29-1 and TRBJ1-2, with TRBD1 matching over 7 bases. Germline CDR1 reads SQVTM; CDR2 reads ANQGSEA. The junction had 20 bases not matched to a gene; V was cut back by 5 bases and J by 8 bases. This CDR3 is 16 amino acids long.

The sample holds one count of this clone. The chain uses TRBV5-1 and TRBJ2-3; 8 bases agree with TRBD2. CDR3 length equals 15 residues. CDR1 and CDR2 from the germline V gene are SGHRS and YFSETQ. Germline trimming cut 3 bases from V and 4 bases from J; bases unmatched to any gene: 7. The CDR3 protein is CASSWSGRSSDTQYF. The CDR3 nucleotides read TGCGCCAGCAGCTGGAGCGGGAGATCCTCAGATACGCAGTATTTT.

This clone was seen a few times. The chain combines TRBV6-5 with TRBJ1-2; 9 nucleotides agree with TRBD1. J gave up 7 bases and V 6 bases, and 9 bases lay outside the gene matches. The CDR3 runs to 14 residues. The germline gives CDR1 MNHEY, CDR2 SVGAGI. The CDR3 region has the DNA TGTGCCAGCAGCTACGGGGACAGGGAAAGTGGCTACACCTTC. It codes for CASSYGDRESGYTF.

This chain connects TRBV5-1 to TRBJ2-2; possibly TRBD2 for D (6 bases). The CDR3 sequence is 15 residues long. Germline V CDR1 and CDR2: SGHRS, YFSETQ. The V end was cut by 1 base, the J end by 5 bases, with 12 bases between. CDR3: CASSLNGGGTGELFF. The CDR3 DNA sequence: TGCGCCAGCAGCTTGAACGGGGGAGGAACCGGGGAGCTGTTTTTT. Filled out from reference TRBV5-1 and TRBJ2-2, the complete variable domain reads KAGVTQTPRYLIKTRGQQVTLSCSPISGHRSVSWYQQTPGQGLQFLFEYFSETQRNKGNFPGRFSGRQFSNSRSEMNVSTLELGDSALYLCASSLNGGGTGELFFGEGSRLTVL.

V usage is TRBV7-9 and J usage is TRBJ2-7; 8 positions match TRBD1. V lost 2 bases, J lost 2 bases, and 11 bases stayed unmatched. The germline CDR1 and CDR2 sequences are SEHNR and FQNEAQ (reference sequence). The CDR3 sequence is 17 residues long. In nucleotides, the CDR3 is TGTGCCAGCAGCTTAATAGTCGGGACAGGAGGTGCCTACGAGCAGTACTTC. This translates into CASSLIVGTGGAYEQYF.

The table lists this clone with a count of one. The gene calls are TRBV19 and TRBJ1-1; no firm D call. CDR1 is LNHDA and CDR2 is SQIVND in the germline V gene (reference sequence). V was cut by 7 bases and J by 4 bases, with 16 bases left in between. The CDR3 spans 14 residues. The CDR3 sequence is CASTLKGGGTEAFF. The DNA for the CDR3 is TGTGCCAGTACCCTCAAAGGAGGAGGCACTGAAGCTTTCTTT. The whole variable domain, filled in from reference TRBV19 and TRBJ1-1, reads DGGITQSPKYLFRKEGQNVTLSCEQNLNHDAMYWYRQDPGQGLRLIYYSQIVNDFQKGDIAEGYSVSREKKESFPLTVTSAQKNPTAFYLCASTLKGGGTEAFFGQGTRLTVV.

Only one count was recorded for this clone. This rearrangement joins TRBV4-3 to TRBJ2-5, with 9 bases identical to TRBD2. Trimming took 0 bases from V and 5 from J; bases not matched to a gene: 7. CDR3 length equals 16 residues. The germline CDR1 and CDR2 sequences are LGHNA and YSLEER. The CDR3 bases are TGCGCCAGCAGCCAAGAGGCTAGCGGGGTCTGGGAGACCCAGTACTTC. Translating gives CASSQEASGVWETQYF.

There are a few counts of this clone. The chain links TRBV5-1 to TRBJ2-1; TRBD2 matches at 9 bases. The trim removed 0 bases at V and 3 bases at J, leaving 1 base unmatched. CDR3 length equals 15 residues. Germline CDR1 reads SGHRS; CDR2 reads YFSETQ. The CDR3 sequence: CASSLASGDYNEQFF. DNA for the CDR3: TGCGCCAGCAGCTTGGCTAGCGGGGACTACAATGAGCAGTTCTTC.

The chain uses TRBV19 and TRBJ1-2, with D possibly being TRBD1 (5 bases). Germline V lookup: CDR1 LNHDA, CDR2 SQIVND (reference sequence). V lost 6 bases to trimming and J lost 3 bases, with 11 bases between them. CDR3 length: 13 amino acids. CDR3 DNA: TGTGCCAGTAGAGACAGCTTTCACTATGGCTACACCTTC. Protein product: CASRDSFHYGYTF.

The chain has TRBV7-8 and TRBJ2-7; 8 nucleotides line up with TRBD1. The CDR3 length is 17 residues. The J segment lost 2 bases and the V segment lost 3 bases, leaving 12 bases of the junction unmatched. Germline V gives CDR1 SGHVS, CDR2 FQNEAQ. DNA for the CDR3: TGTGCCAGCAGCTTGGGGCCCCAGGGGGCGGACGCCTACGAGCAGTACTTC. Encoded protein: CASSLGPQGADAYEQYF.